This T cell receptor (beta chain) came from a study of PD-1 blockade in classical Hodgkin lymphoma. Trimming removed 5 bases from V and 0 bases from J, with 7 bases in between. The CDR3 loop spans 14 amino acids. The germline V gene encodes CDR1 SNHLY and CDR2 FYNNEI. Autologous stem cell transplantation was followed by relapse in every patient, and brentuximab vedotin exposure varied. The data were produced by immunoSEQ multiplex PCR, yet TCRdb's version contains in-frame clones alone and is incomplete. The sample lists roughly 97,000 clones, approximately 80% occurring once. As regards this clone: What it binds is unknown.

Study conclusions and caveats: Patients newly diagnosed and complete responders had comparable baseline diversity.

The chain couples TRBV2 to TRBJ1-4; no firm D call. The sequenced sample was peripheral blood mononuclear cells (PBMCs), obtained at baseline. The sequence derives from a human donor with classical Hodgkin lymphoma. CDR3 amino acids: CASSIDATNEKLFF. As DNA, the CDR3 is TGTGCCAGCAGTATAGATGCAACTAATGAAAAACTGTTTTTT.